This T cell receptor beta chain comes out of a study of shared clonotypes between healthy human individuals. Study context: CD4 naive and CD4 memory each took three plates per donor, while CD8 naive took two and CD8 memory one. The study, taken as a whole, reports: When naive CD4 clonotypes were compared across a handful of donors, about 5% were shared.

As to this clone: Its antigen is still unknown.

It was across several immunoSEQ plates that each subset's genomic DNA was evenly split. Profiled with immunoSEQ multiplex PCR; TCRdb holds only in-frame clones, not every one. The sample lists about 2,500,000 clones, 85% to 95% seen once, with around 0.14% in the top ten. The CDR3 has 16 residues. V was clipped by 6 bases and J by 3 bases; unmatched bases: 14. Germline V lookup: CDR1 SNHLY, CDR2 FYNNEI. CD4+ cell separation produced CD45RA+ naive and CD45RA-negative memory subsets. The receptor's source is a man aged 18-30 years in good health. The specimen sequenced was naive CD4+ T cells sorted from blood. Subset noted: CD45RA+ positively selected. J is TRBJ2-7 and V is TRBV2; 7 bases match TRBD2. CDR3 in amino acids: CASSQSQPSGIYEQYF. In nucleotides, the CDR3 is TGTGCCAGCAGCCAGAGCCAGCCTAGCGGTATCTACGAGCAGTACTTC.